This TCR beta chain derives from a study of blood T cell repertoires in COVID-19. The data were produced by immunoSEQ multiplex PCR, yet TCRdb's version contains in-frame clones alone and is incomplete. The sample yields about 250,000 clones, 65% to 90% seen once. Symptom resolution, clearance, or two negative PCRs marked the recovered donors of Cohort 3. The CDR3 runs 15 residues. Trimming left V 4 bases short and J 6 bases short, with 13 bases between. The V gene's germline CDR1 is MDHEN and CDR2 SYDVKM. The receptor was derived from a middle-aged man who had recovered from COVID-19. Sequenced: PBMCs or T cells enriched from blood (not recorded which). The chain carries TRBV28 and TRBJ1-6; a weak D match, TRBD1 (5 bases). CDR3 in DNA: TGTGCCAGCAGTTCAGGCGGGGGAATTAATTCACCCCTCCACTTT. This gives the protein CASSSGGGINSPLHF. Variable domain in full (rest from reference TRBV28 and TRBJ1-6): DVKVTQSSRYLVKRTGEKVFLECVQDMDHENMFWYRQDPGLGLRLIYFSYDVKMKEKGDIPEGYSVSREKKERFSLILESASTNQTSMYLCASSSGGGINSPLHFGNGTRLTVT.